The clone carrying this T cell receptor beta chain was counted ten times or more. The source of the sample is a study of T-cell memory formation after mild COVID-19. Study-wide context: Largely, the TCR clusters proved donor specific.

Between the trimmed V and J ends, which lost 6 bases and 0 bases, there was a span of 13 bases. Per germline, CDR1 SNHLY and CDR2 FYNNEI. This CDR3 comprises 15 residues. TCRdb reanalysed the 5' RACE reads using MiXCR and keeps one entry per CDR3 protein. Here the sample spans 380,000 or so distinct CDR3 sequences, roughly 15% being singletons. Sequences were obtained from PBMCs or a T cell subset sorted from them (not recorded which). The clonotype comes from a man aged 18 to 35 who had mild COVID-19 (a few samples of this study predate the infection). Cell type and time point are not known. V gene TRBV2 combines with J gene TRBJ2-3; D not resolved. The chain's CDR3 is CASRATSDSTDTQYF. The CDR3 coding sequence is TGTGCCAGCAGGGCTACGTCGGATAGCACAGATACGCAGTATTTT.